The entry below gives a single TCR beta chain sequence along with its context. The data belong to a study of early T cells in non-severe SARS-CoV-2 infection. Overall study context: The sequenced material was bulk RNA from unsorted whole blood, and its chains were unpaired.

V was pared by 0 bases and J by 4 bases, with 10 bases between. The germline CDR1 and CDR2 sequences are SGDLS and YYNGEE. This CDR3 region has 14 residues. Molecules of cDNA were individually given unique molecular identifiers that were attached to them. TCRdb used MiXCR to reprocess the 5' RACE reads, holding one entry per CDR3 protein. The sample carries about 110,000 distinct CDR3 sequences, roughly an eighth recorded once. Sequenced sample: whole blood. The sequence came from an adult who was a healthcare worker with PCR-confirmed SARS-CoV-2 infection or an uninfected control (not recorded which). The rearrangement joins TRBV9 to TRBJ2-5, with D perhaps matching TRBD2 (6 bases). CDR3 bases: TGTGCCAGCAGCGTAGGGTTGGGGGGAGAGACCCAGTACTTC. It translates to CASSVGLGGETQYF.